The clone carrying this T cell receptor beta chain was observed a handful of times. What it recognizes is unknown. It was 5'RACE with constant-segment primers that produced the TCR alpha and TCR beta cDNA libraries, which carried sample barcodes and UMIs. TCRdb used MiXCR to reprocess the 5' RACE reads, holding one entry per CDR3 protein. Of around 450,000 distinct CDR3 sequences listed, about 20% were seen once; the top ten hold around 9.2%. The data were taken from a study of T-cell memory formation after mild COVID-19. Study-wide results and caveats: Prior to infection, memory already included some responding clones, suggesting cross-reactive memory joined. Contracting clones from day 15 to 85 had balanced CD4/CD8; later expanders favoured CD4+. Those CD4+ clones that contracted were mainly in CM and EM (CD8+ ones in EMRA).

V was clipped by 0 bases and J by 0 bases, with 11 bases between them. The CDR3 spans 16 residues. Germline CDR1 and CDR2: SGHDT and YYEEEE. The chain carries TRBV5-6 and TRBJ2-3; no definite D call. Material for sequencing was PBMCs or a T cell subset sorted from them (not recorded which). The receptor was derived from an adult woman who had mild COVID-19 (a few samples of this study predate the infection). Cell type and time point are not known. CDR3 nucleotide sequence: TGTGCCAGCAGCTTGGAAGGAAATCCTAGCACAGATACGCAGTATTTT. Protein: CASSLEGNPSTDTQYF.